This is a list of T cell receptor beta chains from one sample in a study of T cell responses to AZD1222 COVID-19 vaccine. TCRdb keeps only in-frame clones here, not all; method: immunoSEQ multiplex PCR. The sample gives some 130,000 clones, around 90% of which show up once; 1.9% is in the top ten. Sample: peripheral blood, taken on day 0 of AZD1222 vaccination. The receptors here all came from an adult in good health. Both conserved end residues are part of each CDR3. The D gene is left open where the match is weak. Rows give clone size only sometimes, using once, few, many, or a class for an expanded clone.

V gene	clone size	J gene	D gene	CDR3 protein	CDR3 DNA
TRBV2	-	TRBJ2-7	TRBD2	CASSEPKTSGKSYEQYF	TGTGCCAGCAGTGAACCCAAGACTAGCGGGAAGTCCTACGAGCAGTACTTC
TRBV7-8	few	TRBJ1-5	-	CASGTYQGGNQPQHF	TGTGCCAGCGGCACTTATCAGGGAGGCAATCAGCCCCAGCATTTT
TRBV25-1	-	TRBJ1-1	-	CASGDTAGRVEAFF	TGTGCCAGCGGGGATACGGCAGGGAGGGTTGAAGCTTTCTTT
TRBV18	-	TRBJ2-6	-	CASSPSSSGANVLTF	TGTGCCAGCTCACCTTCTAGCTCTGGGGCCAACGTCCTGACTTTC
TRBV5-4	-	TRBJ1-2	TRBD1	CASSQQGARGYTF	TGTGCCAGCAGCCAACAGGGGGCGCGGGGCTACACCTTC
TRBV25-1	-	TRBJ1-1	-	CASSGWNTEAFF	TGTGCCAGCAGTGGTTGGAACACTGAAGCTTTCTTT
TRBV6-6	few	TRBJ1-1	TRBD1	CASSRTAGGRENTEAFF	TGTGCCAGCAGTCGAACGGCAGGGGGTCGGGAGAACACTGAAGCTTTCTTT
TRBV7-2	-	TRBJ1-5	-	CASSVSIVPVGINNQPQHF	TGTGCCAGCAGCGTCTCGATTGTGCCGGTGGGCATAAACAATCAGCCCCAGCATTTT
TRBV28	few	TRBJ2-7	-	CASTRAFRRDGLYEQYF	TGTGCCAGCACGCGGGCATTCAGAAGGGACGGACTCTACGAGCAGTACTTC
TRBV6-4	-	TRBJ1-2	-	CASSESGSYGYTF	TGTGCCAGCAGTGAGTCCGGTAGCTATGGCTACACCTTC
TRBV28	-	TRBJ1-4	-	CASSGKKVTREKLFF	TGTGCCAGCAGTGGGAAAAAAGTAACGAGGGAAAAACTGTTTTTT
TRBV5-1	-	TRBJ2-2	-	CASSLVRSRNTGELFF	TGCGCCAGCAGCTTGGTGCGGAGCCGAAACACCGGGGAGCTGTTTTTT
TRBV4-2	-	TRBJ1-6	TRBD1	CASSQADRNNSPLHF	TGTGCCAGCAGCCAAGCGGACAGGAATAATTCACCCCTCCACTTT
TRBV6-5	-	TRBJ2-5	TRBD2	CASYSGGETQYF	TGTGCCAGCTATTCGGGGGGGGAGACCCAGTACTTC
TRBV25-1	-	TRBJ1-5	-	CASSVRDVTNQPQHF	TGTGCCAGCAGTGTCCGGGACGTTACCAATCAGCCCCAGCATTTT
TRBV2	-	TRBJ2-7	-	CASRLTYEQYF	TGTGCCAGCAGACTAACCTACGAGCAGTACTTC
TRBV6-1	-	TRBJ1-2	-	CASSVYWQGTNYGYTF	TGTGCCAGCAGTGTCTATTGGCAAGGCACTAACTATGGCTACACCTTC
TRBV3-1/TRBV3-2	-	TRBJ1-5	-	CASSQGRGRQPQHF	TGTGCCAGCAGCCAAGGCAGGGGCCGGCAGCCCCAGCATTTT
TRBV2	once	TRBJ1-1	TRBD1	CASSATGSTEAFF	TGTGCCAGCAGCGCGACAGGGAGCACTGAAGCTTTCTTT
TRBV3-1/TRBV3-2	-	TRBJ1-3	-	CASSQDFDGYSGNTIYF	TGTGCCAGCAGCCAAGATTTCGACGGTTACTCTGGAAACACCATATATTTT
TRBV6-1	-	TRBJ2-5	-	CASSDLREGTQYF	TGTGCCAGCAGTGATCTGCGGGAAGGGACCCAGTACTTC
TRBV5-1	-	TRBJ1-1	-	CASSPVSWGTEAFF	TGCGCCAGCAGCCCGGTAAGTTGGGGCACTGAAGCTTTCTTT
TRBV19	-	TRBJ2-7	TRBD1	CASSYRDRGLNEQYF	TGTGCCAGTAGTTACCGGGACAGGGGCTTAAACGAGCAGTACTTC
TRBV3-1/TRBV3-2	-	TRBJ2-5	-	CASSPVGTPSARETQYF	TGTGCCAGCAGCCCCGTTGGGACACCCTCAGCGAGGGAGACCCAGTACTTC
TRBV3-1/TRBV3-2	once	TRBJ1-1	-	CASSQDAGIRTEAFF	TGTGCCAGCAGCCAAGACGCGGGGATAAGGACTGAAGCTTTCTTT
TRBV15	-	TRBJ1-5	-	CATSRDRRGQPQHF	TGTGCCACCAGCAGAGATCGCAGGGGACAGCCCCAGCATTTT
TRBV18	-	TRBJ1-3	-	CASSPRSQYRSGNTIYF	TGTGCCAGCTCACCAAGGTCCCAGTATCGCTCTGGAAACACCATATATTTT
TRBV25-1	few	TRBJ2-7	-	CASTAGAPFEQYF	TGTGCCAGCACGGCAGGGGCCCCATTCGAGCAGTACTTC
TRBV5-6	-	TRBJ2-2	-	CASSSTPRAGELFF	TGTGCCAGCAGCTCTACACCCCGAGCCGGGGAGCTGTTTTTT
TRBV29-1	-	TRBJ2-7	-	CSVLRPGIGQYF	TGCAGCGTTCTAAGGCCCGGAATCGGGCAGTACTTC
TRBV7-8	-	TRBJ2-1	-	CASSSLAARLRNEQFF	TGTGCCAGCAGCTCCTTAGCGGCCCGACTGAGGAATGAGCAGTTCTTC
TRBV23-1	once	TRBJ1-1	-	CASRNRARGTEAFF	TGCGCCAGCAGAAACAGGGCGAGGGGGACTGAAGCTTTCTTT
TRBV3-1/TRBV3-2	-	TRBJ1-6	TRBD1	CASSRTGDNSPLHF	TGTGCCAGCAGCCGGACAGGGGATAATTCACCCCTCCACTTT
TRBV29-1	once	TRBJ2-3	-	CSVWKDTQYF	TGCAGCGTTTGGAAAGATACGCAGTATTTT
TRBV27	once	TRBJ2-3	-	CASSLSTPADTQYF	TGTGCCAGCAGTTTATCGACTCCCGCAGATACGCAGTATTTT
TRBV11-3	-	TRBJ1-4	-	CASSGTRGEKLFF	TGTGCCAGCAGCGGCACCAGAGGGGAAAAACTGTTTTTT
TRBV2	-	TRBJ1-5	TRBD1	CASRADRANQPQHF	TGTGCCAGCAGAGCAGACAGGGCAAATCAGCCCCAGCATTTT
TRBV7-2	-	TRBJ2-2	TRBD2	CASSSSTTSGGGAGELFF	TGTGCCAGCAGCTCCTCCACAACTAGCGGGGGAGGAGCCGGGGAGCTGTTTTTT
TRBV18	few	TRBJ2-2	-	CASSLAGHTGELFF	TGTGCCAGCTCACTCGCGGGGCACACCGGGGAGCTGTTTTTT
TRBV7-9	-	TRBJ2-1	TRBD2	CASSALAGGPRDEQFF	TGTGCCAGCAGCGCCCTAGCGGGAGGGCCGAGGGATGAGCAGTTCTTC
TRBV4-2	-	TRBJ2-7	-	CASSQETSSYEQYF	TGTGCCAGCAGCCAAGAAACAAGCTCCTACGAGCAGTACTTC
TRBV2	-	TRBJ2-4	-	CASSPGQTAKNIQYF	TGTGCCAGCAGTCCAGGACAGACAGCCAAAAACATTCAGTACTTC
TRBV19	few	TRBJ1-6	-	CASRTGQRNSPLHF	TGTGCCAGTAGGACCGGACAGAGGAATTCACCCCTCCACTTT
TRBV28	-	TRBJ2-7	TRBD2	CASSPGLAGGYEQYF	TGTGCCAGCAGCCCGGGACTAGCGGGGGGATACGAGCAGTACTTC
TRBV29-1	-	TRBJ2-1	TRBD2	CSATGTSGYNEQFF	TGCAGCGCCACCGGTACTAGCGGATACAATGAGCAGTTCTTC
TRBV5-4	-	TRBJ1-1	-	CASSLEPAPNTEAFF	TGTGCCAGCAGCTTGGAACCGGCACCAAACACTGAAGCTTTCTTT
TRBV15	-	TRBJ1-2	-	CATSRPTGGSPTF	TGTGCCACCAGCAGACCCACCGGGGGCAGCCCGACCTTC
TRBV7-9	-	TRBJ2-1	-	CAITGGLSYNEQFF	TGTGCCATTACGGGGGGCCTCTCCTACAATGAGCAGTTCTTC
TRBV27	-	TRBJ1-5	TRBD1	CASRRGLSNQPQHF	TGTGCCAGCAGGAGGGGGCTGAGCAATCAGCCCCAGCATTTT
TRBV4-1	-	TRBJ1-2	-	CASTRGAINYGYTF	TGCGCCAGCACTAGAGGGGCGATTAACTATGGCTACACCTTC
TRBV16	-	TRBJ2-3	TRBD1	CASSQMKGQTQKHTDTQYF	TGTGCCAGCAGCCAAATGAAGGGACAGACACAAAAACACACAGATACGCAGTATTTT
TRBV7-9	-	TRBJ2-7	-	CASSSSGPGYEQYF	TGTGCCAGCAGCTCCTCAGGGCCCGGGTACGAGCAGTACTTC
TRBV18	-	TRBJ1-6	TRBD1	CASSPTDRVNSPLHF	TGTGCCAGCTCACCGACAGACAGGGTTAATTCACCCCTCCACTTT
TRBV5-6	-	TRBJ2-1	TRBD2	CASSPLGREGNEQFF	TGTGCCAGCAGCCCCCTTGGGCGGGAGGGTAATGAGCAGTTCTTC
TRBV5-1	few	TRBJ2-7	-	CASSPLTETYEQYF	TGCGCCAGCAGCCCCTTGACAGAGACCTACGAGCAGTACTTC